Reported below is one TCR beta chain. RNA transcripts were the template for amplifying TCR beta CDR3 regions. The primer set for the first-round RT-PCR of the TCR CDR3 was HTBI. TCRdb reprocessed the multiplex PCR reads via MiXCR and lists one record per CDR3 protein. The sample has roughly 800,000 distinct CDR3 sequences, 38% seen once. The sample originates from a study of T cells in Graves' hyperthyroidism and ophthalmopathy. CDR1 and CDR2 from the germline V gene are SQVTM and ANQGSEA. The CDR3 has 14 amino acids. The V gene lost 7 bases and the J gene lost 3 bases, with 19 bases spanning the gap. The sample consisted of blood. This receptor was identified in a man aged 18-30 years with Graves' hyperthyroidism. The chain recombines TRBV29-1 with TRBJ2-7, with no clear D. This chain's CDR3 is CSAAGPLSRYEQYF. Here the CDR3 DNA reads TGCAGCGCCGCCGGACCGCTTAGTCGCTACGAGCAGTACTTC.